This is a list of T cell receptor beta chains from one sample in a study of cytomegalovirus exposure and HLA in healthy donors. Measured with immunoSEQ multiplex PCR; TCRdb has only the in-frame clones, and not every one. The table has 100,000 to 150,000 clones, about 85% seen once. Sequenced input: PBMCs. These receptors all come from a man younger than 35 in good health and CMV-seropositive. CDR3s include the opening cysteine and the closing phenylalanine or tryptophan. D genes are given only for firm matches. Clone size is given for some rows only: seen once, a few or many times, or a class if the clone is expanded.

j_gene: TRBJ2-7; abundance: NA; d_gene: NA; v_gene: TRBV5-5; len: 14; CDR3aa: CASSSSPGSYEQYF; CDR3nt: TGTGCCAGCAGCTCATCGCCAGGGTCGTACGAGCAGTACTTC
j_gene: TRBJ2-2; abundance: once; d_gene: TRBD1; v_gene: TRBV30; len: 15; CDR3aa: CAWRARDRVTGELFF; CDR3nt: TGTGCCTGGAGGGCCCGGGACAGGGTCACCGGGGAGCTGTTTTTT
j_gene: TRBJ2-7; abundance: NA; d_gene: NA; v_gene: TRBV11-2; len: 14; CDR3aa: CASSLAGVRYEQYF; CDR3nt: TGTGCCAGCAGCTTAGCAGGGGTGAGGTACGAGCAGTACTTC
j_gene: TRBJ2-2; abundance: NA; d_gene: NA; v_gene: TRBV19; len: 14; CDR3aa: CASSPTQGSGELFF; CDR3nt: TGTGCCAGTAGTCCCACACAGGGTTCCGGGGAGCTGTTTTTT
j_gene: TRBJ2-7; abundance: NA; d_gene: NA; v_gene: TRBV7-2; len: 14; CDR3aa: CASSLGQYIYEQYF; CDR3nt: TGTGCCAGCAGCTTAGGACAGTACATCTACGAGCAGTACTTC
j_gene: TRBJ2-7; abundance: NA; d_gene: NA; v_gene: TRBV4-1; len: 14; CDR3aa: CASSYGLSDYEQYF; CDR3nt: TGCGCCAGCAGCTATGGACTTTCCGACTACGAGCAGTACTTC
j_gene: TRBJ2-3; abundance: NA; d_gene: NA; v_gene: TRBV6-1; len: 17; CDR3aa: CASSDVGTVQPSDTQYF; CDR3nt: TGTGCCAGCAGTGACGTAGGAACAGTCCAACCTTCGGATACGCAGTATTTT
j_gene: TRBJ1-6; abundance: NA; d_gene: NA; v_gene: TRBV2; len: 15; CDR3aa: CASSETRTETSPLHF; CDR3nt: TGTGCCAGCAGTGAAACCAGGACAGAAACCTCACCCCTCCACTTT
j_gene: TRBJ2-7; abundance: NA; d_gene: TRBD1; v_gene: TRBV6-1; len: 13; CDR3aa: CASSRDRGYEQYF; CDR3nt: TGTGCCAGCAGTAGGGACAGGGGCTACGAGCAGTACTTC
j_gene: TRBJ2-7; abundance: NA; d_gene: NA; v_gene: TRBV5-6; len: 14; CDR3aa: CASSLGGTSYEQYF; CDR3nt: TGTGCCAGCAGCTTGGGCGGTACCTCCTACGAGCAGTACTTC
j_gene: TRBJ2-7; abundance: NA; d_gene: NA; v_gene: TRBV6-1; len: 14; CDR3aa: CASSEAGAQLWQYF; CDR3nt: TGTGCCAGCAGTGAAGCGGGGGCCCAATTGTGGCAGTACTTC
j_gene: TRBJ1-5; abundance: NA; d_gene: NA; v_gene: TRBV19; len: 15; CDR3aa: CASGTEYDSNQPQHF; CDR3nt: TGTGCCAGTGGAACAGAATACGATAGCAATCAGCCCCAGCATTTT
j_gene: TRBJ1-2; abundance: few; d_gene: TRBD1; v_gene: TRBV6-1; len: 12; CDR3aa: CASSMGTGTYFF; CDR3nt: TGTGCCAGCAGTATGGGGACAGGGACCTACTTTTTC
j_gene: TRBJ2-2; abundance: NA; d_gene: NA; v_gene: TRBV30; len: 12; CDR3aa: CAWSLMSGELFF; CDR3nt: TGTGCCTGGAGTTTAATGTCCGGGGAGCTGTTTTTT
j_gene: TRBJ2-1; abundance: NA; d_gene: TRBD2; v_gene: TRBV11-2; len: 15; CDR3aa: CASSKGGSPLDEQFF; CDR3nt: TGTGCCAGCAGCAAGGGCGGGAGCCCCTTGGATGAGCAGTTCTTC
j_gene: TRBJ1-3; abundance: once; d_gene: TRBD1; v_gene: TRBV13; len: 13; CDR3aa: CASAGTGGNTIYF; CDR3nt: TGTGCCTCCGCCGGGACAGGGGGAAACACCATATATTTT
j_gene: TRBJ1-2; abundance: NA; d_gene: NA; v_gene: TRBV7-8; len: 14; CDR3aa: CASSLAVPNYGYTF; CDR3nt: TGTGCCAGCAGCTTAGCCGTCCCTAACTATGGCTACACCTTC
j_gene: TRBJ2-5; abundance: NA; d_gene: TRBD2; v_gene: TRBV9; len: 15; CDR3aa: CASSVSGNPQETQYF; CDR3nt: TGTGCCAGCAGCGTTAGCGGGAACCCCCAAGAGACCCAGTACTTC
j_gene: TRBJ2-1; abundance: NA; d_gene: NA; v_gene: TRBV25-1; len: 14; CDR3aa: CASSNLDTYNEQFF; CDR3nt: TGTGCCAGCAGCAACCTGGACACATACAATGAGCAGTTCTTC
j_gene: TRBJ1-2; abundance: NA; d_gene: NA; v_gene: TRBV29-1; len: 13; CDR3aa: CSVEGPGDRRYTF; CDR3nt: TGCAGCGTTGAAGGACCAGGGGACCGACGCTACACCTTC
j_gene: TRBJ2-3; abundance: NA; d_gene: NA; v_gene: TRBV7-2; len: 15; CDR3aa: CASSRIGQPTDTQYF; CDR3nt: TGTGCCAGCAGCCGGATAGGACAGCCCACAGATACGCAGTATTTT
j_gene: TRBJ1-1; abundance: few; d_gene: NA; v_gene: TRBV30; len: 12; CDR3aa: CAWSVEGGYAFF; CDR3nt: TGTGCCTGGAGTGTAGAAGGGGGATATGCTTTCTTT
j_gene: TRBJ2-1; abundance: few; d_gene: NA; v_gene: TRBV5-8; len: 12; CDR3aa: CASDRGWNEQFF; CDR3nt: TGTGCCAGCGACCGAGGTTGGAATGAGCAGTTCTTC
j_gene: TRBJ2-3; abundance: NA; d_gene: NA; v_gene: TRBV7-6; len: 12; CDR3aa: CASSLAETPQYF; CDR3nt: TGTGCCAGCAGCTTAGCGGAGACCCCGCAGTATTTT
j_gene: TRBJ1-1; abundance: NA; d_gene: TRBD1; v_gene: TRBV5-5; len: 15; CDR3aa: CASSLAGGVNTEAFF; CDR3nt: TGTGCCAGCAGCCTGGCAGGGGGTGTGAACACTGAAGCTTTCTTT
j_gene: TRBJ1-2; abundance: NA; d_gene: TRBD1; v_gene: TRBV5-4; len: 16; CDR3aa: CASSLPPGGRGYGYTF; CDR3nt: TGTGCCAGCAGCTTGCCTCCAGGGGGCCGAGGCTATGGCTACACCTTC
j_gene: TRBJ2-3; abundance: NA; d_gene: TRBD2; v_gene: TRBV4-3; len: 18; CDR3aa: CASSQWGTSGGSTDTQYF; CDR3nt: TGCGCCAGCAGCCAATGGGGGACTAGCGGGGGTAGCACAGATACGCAGTATTTT
j_gene: TRBJ1-4; abundance: NA; d_gene: NA; v_gene: TRBV19; len: 14; CDR3aa: CASSIAGGWEKLFF; CDR3nt: TGTGCCAGTAGTATAGCGGGGGGCTGGGAAAAACTGTTTTTT
j_gene: TRBJ2-7; abundance: NA; d_gene: NA; v_gene: TRBV2; len: 17; CDR3aa: CASSDGGLARRWYEQYF; CDR3nt: TGTGCCAGCAGTGATGGGGGCCTAGCCCGCCGCTGGTACGAGCAGTACTTC
j_gene: TRBJ1-6; abundance: NA; d_gene: NA; v_gene: TRBV2; len: 14; CDR3aa: CASRTFDYNSPLHF; CDR3nt: TGTGCCAGTAGGACATTCGACTATAATTCACCCCTCCACTTT
j_gene: TRBJ1-3; abundance: NA; d_gene: NA; v_gene: TRBV5-6; len: 14; CDR3aa: CASSPDPGMDTIYF; CDR3nt: TGTGCCAGCAGCCCTGATCCGGGGATGGACACCATATATTTT
j_gene: TRBJ2-1; abundance: NA; d_gene: TRBD2; v_gene: TRBV7-2; len: 16; CDR3aa: CASSLDGTSGSNEQFF; CDR3nt: TGTGCCAGCAGCTTAGACGGGACTAGCGGGAGCAATGAGCAGTTCTTC
j_gene: TRBJ2-5; abundance: once; d_gene: TRBD1; v_gene: TRBV13; len: 14; CDR3aa: CASSLSDRAETQYF; CDR3nt: TGTGCCAGCAGCTTATCGGACAGGGCGGAGACCCAGTACTTC
j_gene: TRBJ2-7; abundance: NA; d_gene: NA; v_gene: TRBV4-1; len: 13; CDR3aa: CASRHDRSYEQYF; CDR3nt: TGCGCCAGCAGACACGACAGATCCTACGAGCAGTACTTC
j_gene: TRBJ2-5; abundance: NA; d_gene: NA; v_gene: TRBV7-6; len: 14; CDR3aa: CASSPRGGGETQYF; CDR3nt: TGTGCCAGCAGCCCAAGGGGAGGGGGAGAGACCCAGTACTTC
j_gene: TRBJ2-1; abundance: NA; d_gene: NA; v_gene: TRBV7-9; len: 15; CDR3aa: CASTSLAGGPNEQFF; CDR3nt: TGTGCCAGCACATCCCTAGCAGGGGGGCCCAATGAGCAGTTCTTC
j_gene: TRBJ1-6; abundance: NA; d_gene: TRBD1; v_gene: TRBV5-4; len: 16; CDR3aa: CASSLNIGQADSPLHF; CDR3nt: TGTGCCAGCAGTCTTAACATAGGACAGGCAGATTCACCCCTCCACTTT
j_gene: TRBJ2-4; abundance: NA; d_gene: NA; v_gene: TRBV5-6; len: 14; CDR3aa: CASSVWQAKNIQYF; CDR3nt: TGTGCCAGCAGTGTGTGGCAGGCCAAAAACATTCAGTACTTC
j_gene: TRBJ1-3; abundance: few; d_gene: NA; v_gene: TRBV5-1; len: 13; CDR3aa: CASSQTYGNTIYF; CDR3nt: TGCGCCAGCAGCCAAACATATGGCAACACCATATATTTT
j_gene: TRBJ2-2; abundance: NA; d_gene: TRBD1; v_gene: TRBV5-1; len: 16; CDR3aa: CASSPQGATNTGELFF; CDR3nt: TGCGCCAGCAGCCCGCAGGGGGCTACCAACACCGGGGAGCTGTTTTTT
j_gene: TRBJ1-5; abundance: NA; d_gene: NA; v_gene: TRBV6-1; len: 15; CDR3aa: CASSGSGVRDQPQHF; CDR3nt: TGTGCCAGCAGTGGCTCTGGGGTGAGGGATCAGCCCCAGCATTTT
j_gene: TRBJ2-1; abundance: NA; d_gene: NA; v_gene: TRBV7-2; len: 15; CDR3aa: CASSLAGTDYNEQFF; CDR3nt: TGTGCCAGCAGCTTGGCCGGGACTGACTACAATGAGCAGTTCTTC
j_gene: TRBJ1-6; abundance: NA; d_gene: TRBD1; v_gene: TRBV5-5; len: 15; CDR3aa: CASSLGSGGNSPLHF; CDR3nt: TGTGCCAGCAGCTTGGGTTCAGGGGGGAATTCACCCCTCCACTTT
j_gene: TRBJ1-4; abundance: NA; d_gene: TRBD1; v_gene: TRBV7-9; len: 14; CDR3aa: CSSSRTGRSEKLFF; CDR3nt: TGTTCCAGCAGCCGGACAGGTCGAAGTGAAAAACTGTTTTTT
j_gene: TRBJ2-1; abundance: NA; d_gene: TRBD2; v_gene: TRBV14; len: 14; CDR3aa: CASRLGGAINEQFF; CDR3nt: TGTGCCAGCAGACTCGGGGGGGCCATCAATGAGCAGTTCTTC
j_gene: TRBJ1-1; abundance: NA; d_gene: NA; v_gene: TRBV6-5; len: 13; CDR3aa: CASRKGPDDQAFF; CDR3nt: TGTGCCAGCAGGAAGGGGCCAGACGACCAAGCTTTCTTT
j_gene: TRBJ2-1; abundance: NA; d_gene: NA; v_gene: TRBV13; len: 13; CDR3aa: CASSLSPDNEQFF; CDR3nt: TGTGCCAGCAGCTTATCTCCAGACAATGAGCAGTTCTTC
j_gene: TRBJ2-5; abundance: NA; d_gene: NA; v_gene: TRBV5-1; len: 15; CDR3aa: CASRPAGTVQETQYF; CDR3nt: TGCGCCAGCCGCCCCGCGGGGACGGTACAAGAGACCCAGTACTTC
j_gene: TRBJ2-3; abundance: NA; d_gene: TRBD1; v_gene: TRBV7-9; len: 16; CDR3aa: CASSYRTGAQLDTQYF; CDR3nt: TGTGCCAGCAGCTACCGGACAGGGGCTCAACTGGATACGCAGTATTTT
j_gene: TRBJ2-3; abundance: once; d_gene: TRBD2; v_gene: TRBV7-9; len: 15; CDR3aa: CASSWTSVGTDTQYF; CDR3nt: TGTGCCAGCAGCTGGACTAGCGTCGGGACAGATACGCAGTATTTT
j_gene: TRBJ2-3; abundance: NA; d_gene: NA; v_gene: TRBV27; len: 13; CDR3aa: CASSLSIVDTQYF; CDR3nt: TGTGCCAGCAGTTTATCAATCGTGGATACGCAGTATTTT
j_gene: TRBJ2-7; abundance: NA; d_gene: NA; v_gene: TRBV6-1; len: 15; CDR3aa: CASSLQATSSYEQYF; CDR3nt: TGTGCCAGCAGTTTACAGGCTACGAGCTCCTACGAGCAGTACTTC
j_gene: TRBJ2-3; abundance: once; d_gene: TRBD1; v_gene: TRBV30; len: 16; CDR3aa: CAWSATGGGGTDTQYF; CDR3nt: TGTGCCTGGAGTGCCACAGGGGGCGGTGGCACAGATACGCAGTATTTT